This TCR beta chain was observed in a study of CD4 T cells in relation to SARS-CoV-2 and coronaviruses. Overall study: PBMCs were cultured with antigen for nine to eleven days before TCR beta sequencing.

A word on this clone: Its specificity is unknown.

Germline lookup yields CDR1 SGHTS and CDR2 YDEGEE. The V segment lost 2 bases and the J segment 3 bases; nucleotides outside the gene matches: 6. This CDR3 has 18 residues. Measured with immunoSEQ multiplex PCR; TCRdb has only the in-frame clones, and not every one. Counted here are 20,000 or so clones, more than 65% occurring once; the ten biggest clones make up 29%. The unexposed donors gave CD4+ T cells in about 2010-2018, prior to COVID-19. The cells were cultured for about 10 days before CD4+ T cells were isolated. Cultures held 2 million to 2.5 million PBMCs per well with roughly 10 IU/ml IL-2. The sample consisted of CD4+ T cells from PBMCs, cultured in vitro. The TCR was taken from a human donor in good health. The chain links TRBV5-8 to TRBJ2-2, with 14 bases matching TRBD2. The DNA of the CDR3 is TGTGCCAGCAGCTTTGGGACTAGCGGGAGTGGGTACACCGGGGAGCTGTTTTTT. Translating it yields CASSFGTSGSGYTGELFF.